This T cell receptor beta chain was recovered during a study of blood T cell repertoires in COVID-19. Study at large: Samples came from the United States, Italy and Spain, spanning acute and convalescent COVID-19. PBMCs, B-cell-depleted T cells, or T cells provided the cDNA or gDNA that made up the material.

With regard to this clone: An end of the junction differs from the germline gene, which may be a read error.

Original handling: Estimation of nucleated cell counts relied on the amplification of reference gene primers. Assay: immunoSEQ multiplex PCR; the TCRdb copy retains only in-frame clones and omits some. The D gene and trimming were derived from the DNA, and the V and J assignments and clone size from that table. Among about 34,000 clones, roughly 80% were seen once, and the ten largest hold 7.4%. The CDR3 runs 16 residues. Germline values: CDR1 KGHSH, CDR2 LQKENI. The sequence was obtained from a woman in her sixties with acute or convalescent COVID-19. Sequencing was carried out using peripheral blood. The V call is TRBV18, the J call TRBJ1-1; 10 positions agree with TRBD1. CDR3 sequence reads: CASSPQRDRGHTEAFF. The CDR3 DNA reads TGTGCCAGCTCACCACAGAGGGACAGGGGTCACACCGAAGCTTTCTTT.